The clone carrying this T cell receptor beta chain came up many times. The sample belongs to a study of T cells after yellow fever vaccination. Production of TCR cDNA was by 5'RACE template switching, which also added a universal primer site and UMIs. A single record per CDR3 protein comes from TCRdb applying MiXCR to the 5' RACE reads. Of about 260,000 distinct CDR3 sequences detected, approximately 3.8% appear once; the ten largest clones hold under 20%. Trimming pared 3 bases from V and 4 bases from J, leaving 7 bases between. CDR3 length equals 13 residues. The chain recombines TRBV12-3 or TRBV12-4 with TRBJ1-5; D gene uncertain. The source material was PBMCs, sampled 15 days after the yellow fever booster vaccination. The TCR was taken from a man between 18 and 35 years old who received the YFV17D yellow fever vaccine. CDR3 sequence: CASSFVDNQPQHF. CDR3 nucleotide sequence: TGTGCCAGCAGTTTCGTGGATAATCAGCCCCAGCATTTT.